Sequencing of this T cell receptor (beta chain) was carried out in a study of cytomegalovirus exposure and HLA in healthy donors. This clone appeared a few times. Germline-derived CDR1 and CDR2 are MNHNY and SVGAGI (reference sequence). Trimming cost V 8 bases and J 4 bases; bases outside gene matches: 11. The CDR3 is 14 amino acids. The PCR employed 60 Vbeta primers together with 13 Jbeta primers. Some clones are missing from TCRdb's copy, which holds only in-frame ones; the method was immunoSEQ multiplex PCR. The top ten clones hold approximately 3% of a sample with 100,000 to 120,000 clones, more than 65% of them seen once.

The sequencing sample was made of PBMCs. This chain uses TRBV6-6 with TRBJ2-7; TRBD2 matches at 7 bases. The clonotype originates from a man aged 30 to 45 in good health and CMV-seronegative. This chain's CDR3 is CASVKAGNNYEQYF. As DNA, the CDR3 is TGTGCCAGCGTTAAAGCGGGAAACAATTACGAGCAGTACTTC.